The 13 T cell receptor beta chains presented below share a single source sample, sequenced in a study of blood T cell repertoires in COVID-19. Some clones are missing from TCRdb's copy, which holds only in-frame ones; the method was immunoSEQ multiplex PCR. The sample lists about 87,000 clones, around 88% seen once, with about 25% in the top ten. Source material: peripheral blood. The receptor source for this set is a human donor in a cohort sampled during active COVID-19.

CDR3: CASSPGGGADTQYF. The CDR3 DNA is TGTGCCAGCAGCCCCGGGGGGGGCGCCGATACGCAGTATTTT. The chain joins TRBV3-1 (or the pseudogene TRBV3-2) to TRBJ2-3; 8 bases are shared with TRBD2. The germline V gene encodes CDR1 LGHDT and CDR2 YNNKEL (reference sequence). V shed 4 bases, J shed 6 bases, and the junction held 6 bases outside the gene matches. The CDR3 runs 14 residues.

Comments on this clone: This CDR3 is also generated by other DNA sequences in the sample. The chain links TRBV3-1 (or the pseudogene TRBV3-2) to TRBJ2-5; a possible D gene is TRBD2 (5 bases). CDR1 is LGHDT and CDR2 is YNNKEL in the germline V gene (reference sequence). Trimming removed 1 base from V and 5 bases from J, with 11 bases in between. This CDR3 is built from 14 residues. The CDR3 region is CASSQGGARETQYF. The CDR3 DNA is TGTGCCAGCAGCCAAGGGGGAGCCCGGGAGACCCAGTACTTC.

J is TRBJ2-5 and V is TRBV2; 7 bases align to TRBD2. The germline V gene has CDR1 SNHLY and CDR2 FYNNEI. This CDR3 region has 15 residues. The J segment lost 2 bases and the V segment lost 6 bases, leaving 9 bases of the junction unmatched. The CDR3 bases are TGTGCCAGCAGGCAACGGGGACTATCTCAAGAGACCCAGTACTTC. Residues: CASRQRGLSQETQYF.

The V and J genes are TRBV10-3 and TRBJ2-1; D perhaps matches TRBD2 (6 bases). The CDR3 sequence is 16 residues long. Germline V gives CDR1 ENHRY, CDR2 SYGVKD. Deletions cut 10 bases from V and 3 bases from J, with 22 bases between. The CDR3 nucleotides read TGTGCCAGCGGCCCCGGGAGCGGTCAAAGCTACAATGAGCAGTTCTTC. Translating gives CASGPGSGQSYNEQFF.

The chain joins TRBV7-9 to TRBJ1-6; 9 positions agree with TRBD1. CDR3 length: 14 residues. The germline V gene has CDR1 SEHNR and CDR2 FQNEAQ (reference sequence). After removal of 7 bases from V and 10 bases from J, the junction contained 8 bases not matched to a gene. As DNA, the CDR3 is TGTGCCAGCATGGGGACAGGGCGTTACTCACCCCTCCACTTT. It encodes CASMGTGRYSPLHF.

The rearrangement uses TRBV10-2 and TRBJ2-7, with TRBD2 as a possible D gene (5 bases). This CDR3 is built from 15 residues. V was shortened by 0 bases and J by 3 bases, with 12 bases between the two germline ends. Germline V CDR1 and CDR2: WSHSY, SAAADI. The CDR3 sequence is CASSESGSEGYEQYF. The CDR3 DNA sequence: TGCGCCAGCAGTGAGTCGGGCAGCGAGGGCTACGAGCAGTACTTC.

This clone is medium-sized (0.01 to 0.1%) in the sample. The chain recombines TRBV11-3 with TRBJ2-1; 8 nucleotides agree with TRBD2. Germline CDR1 and CDR2: SGHNT and YENEEA. V was clipped by 0 bases and J by 10 bases; unmatched bases: 5. This CDR3 is built from 14 residues. CDR3 in DNA: TGTGCCAGCAGCTTAGAACTAGCGGCGGGCGAGCAGTTCTTC. Translation gives CASSLELAAGEQFF.

The chain carries TRBV6-4 and TRBJ2-1; 11 bases fit TRBD2. With 7 bases clipped from V and 5 bases from J, the junction kept 19 bases outside the gene matches. The CDR3 loop spans 19 amino acids. From germline, CDR1 is MRHNA and CDR2 SNTAGT. This CDR3 reads CASIRDTAPSGGCDNEQFF. Written as DNA, the CDR3 is TGTGCCAGCATCCGGGACACAGCTCCTAGCGGGGGGTGCGACAATGAGCAGTTCTTC.

The V and J genes are TRBV6-6 and TRBJ1-1, with D possibly being TRBD1 (6 bases). V lost 4 bases to trimming and J lost 8 bases, with 11 bases between them. The V gene's germline CDR1 is MNHNY and CDR2 SVGAGI (reference sequence). This CDR3 contains 12 residues. CDR3 nucleotides: TGTGCCAGCAGTTGGGACAAGCCCGAAGCTTTCTTT. Residues: CASSWDKPEAFF.

This clone came up once. This rearrangement joins TRBV19 to TRBJ1-5; D uncertain. The germline gives CDR1 LNHDA, CDR2 SQIVND (reference sequence). The CDR3 sequence is 15 residues long. The ends were cut back, 1 base at V and 1 base at J, with 8 bases in the middle. The CDR3 reads CASSIGERSNQPQHF. As DNA, the CDR3 is TGTGCCAGTAGTATAGGAGAACGGAGCAATCAGCCCCAGCATTTT. Variable domain in full (rest from reference TRBV19 and TRBJ1-5): DGGITQSPKYLFRKEGQNVTLSCEQNLNHDAMYWYRQDPGQGLRLIYYSQIVNDFQKGDIAEGYSVSREKKESFPLTVTSAQKNPTAFYLCASSIGERSNQPQHFGDGTRLSIL.

This chain joins TRBV5-1 and TRBJ2-7; D is unresolved. The CDR3 loop spans 14 amino acids. V was pared by 2 bases and J by 0 bases, with 9 bases between. Germline CDR1 SGHRS, CDR2 YFSETQ. CDR3 in amino acids: CASSFGGSSYEQYF. CDR3 nucleotides: TGCGCCAGCAGCTTCGGCGGAAGCTCCTACGAGCAGTACTTC.

The V call is TRBV16, the J call TRBJ1-1; no clear D. This CDR3 spans 14 amino acids. V lost 0 bases to trimming and J lost 0 bases, with 5 bases between them. CDR1 KGHSY and CDR2 FQNENV come from the germline V gene. CDR3 in DNA: TGTGCCAGCAGCCAATCGTCAGTGAACACTGAAGCTTTCTTT. Translation: CASSQSSVNTEAFF.

The chain recombines TRBV15 with TRBJ2-7; TRBD1 agrees at 7 bases. With V trimmed by 2 bases and J by 3 bases, 13 bases remained unmatched. This CDR3 is built from 17 residues. Germline CDR1 LNHNV, CDR2 YYDKDF (reference sequence). CDR3: CATSRTAKMTGIYEQYF. CDR3 bases: TGTGCCACCAGCAGAACCGCGAAGATGACAGGGATCTACGAGCAGTACTTC.